This T cell receptor (beta chain) appears in the sequencing data of a study of a mutant IDH1 vaccine in newly diagnosed glioma. The sample's time point: week 11, during vaccination. In the vaccine, a single dose held 300 ug of the mutant IDH1 20-mer peptide, along with topical imiquimod. Libraries were prepared by immunoSEQ multiplex PCR; TCRdb keeps only in-frame clonotypes and omits some of them. The sample lists 25,000 to 40,000 clones; around 78% were seen once. Germline assignment: CDR1 MNHNS and CDR2 SASEGT. Trimming removed 7 bases at V and 8 bases at J, with 9 bases between. This CDR3 comprises 12 residues. On this clone itself: The antigen is unknown.

Source: PBMCs, taken from a glioma patient whose treatment included an IDH1 peptide vaccine. J is TRBJ1-6 and V is TRBV6-1; no definite D call. The TCR was taken from a man younger than 40 with glioma. Here the CDR3 reads CASTDGDSPLHF. The CDR3 region has the DNA TGTGCCAGCACTGACGGGGATTCACCCCTCCACTTT.